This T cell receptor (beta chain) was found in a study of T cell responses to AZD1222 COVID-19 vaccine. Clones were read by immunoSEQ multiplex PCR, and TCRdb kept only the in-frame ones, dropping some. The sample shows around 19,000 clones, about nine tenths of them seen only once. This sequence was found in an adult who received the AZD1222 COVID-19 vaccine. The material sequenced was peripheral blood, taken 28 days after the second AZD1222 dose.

The DNA for the CDR3 is TGTGCCAGCAGCAAAACAGGGGATCCTGAAGCTTTCTTT. Protein sequence: CASSKTGDPEAFF. The rearrangement links TRBV12-3 or TRBV12-4 to TRBJ1-1, with 7 bases matching TRBD1. The ends lost 6 bases at V and 6 bases at J; junction bases unmatched: 7. The CDR3 has 13 residues.